The clone carrying this T cell receptor (beta chain) was counted a few times. Its target is not known. Libraries of TCR beta came from quantitative 5'-RACE with molecular barcodes. TCRdb fed the 5' RACE reads into MiXCR, producing one record per CDR3 protein. The sample gives around 890,000 distinct CDR3 sequences, about an eighth of which show up once; about 0.49% is in the top ten. The data stem from a study of CD8 T cells in ankylosing spondylitis. Study results and limitations: A motif of under 10 highly homologous TCR beta variants was seen as apparently characteristic of ankylosing spondylitis blood. In synovial fluid and blood from reactive arthritis, some motif variants were previously reported. Reported data indicate significant enrichment of disease-linked clones within matched ankylosing spondylitis synovial fluid. CD8+ disease-linked clones were present at relatively low frequencies in blood.

Per the germline V gene, CDR1 is ENHRY and CDR2 is SYGVKD. This CDR3 has 13 residues. V was pared by 3 bases and J by 5 bases, with 1 base of the junction left unmatched. The genes are TRBV10-3 and TRBJ2-1, with 7 positions matching TRBD2. Sequenced: blood, either unsorted or a sorted T cell fraction (not recorded which). The receptor was isolated from a male donor with ankylosing spondylitis. The CDR3 sequence is CAISDTSDNEQFF. CDR3 in DNA: TGTGCCATCAGTGATACTAGCGACAATGAGCAGTTCTTC.